This passage covers 30 T cell receptor beta chains from one sample sequenced in a study of blood T cell repertoires in COVID-19. Using immunoSEQ multiplex PCR, the repertoire was profiled, and TCRdb retains in-frame clones only, with some absent. The data show 650,000 to 800,000 clones, about 90% seen once. Sequenced material: peripheral blood. The receptor source for this set is a woman younger than 35 with acute or convalescent COVID-19.

Worth noting for this clone: Germline and junction disagree at one end, which may indicate a read error. This chain links TRBV23-1 with TRBJ1-2, with 8 bases aligning to TRBD1. TRBV23-1 is classed as an ORF, of uncertain function. The CDR3 runs to 12 residues. CDR3 DNA: TGCGCCAGCAGTCAATCGTGGGACAGGTCTCTGTTC. Protein product: CASSQSWDRSLF.

V gene TRBV5-1 combines with J gene TRBJ2-7; tentative D call: TRBD1 (7 bases). The germline CDR1 and CDR2 sequences are SGHRS and YFSETQ. The CDR3 runs 15 residues. Deletions cut 0 bases from V and 6 bases from J, with 16 bases between. The CDR3 here is CASSLVEGAPSEQYF. As DNA, the CDR3 is TGCGCCAGCAGCTTGGTGGAGGGGGCGCCTAGCGAGCAGTACTTC.

This chain joins TRBV2 and TRBJ2-1; 7 positions match TRBD1. From germline, CDR1 is SNHLY and CDR2 FYNNEI. This CDR3 comprises 15 residues. V lost 4 bases and J lost 8; bases outside the gene matches: 11. For the CDR3, the DNA is TGTGCCAGCAGTGGAGACAGGGCTACGGTCGATGAGCAGTTCTTC. As protein: CASSGDRATVDEQFF.

The CDR3 is CSVEAGVIGNEQFF. The CDR3 DNA is TGCAGCGTTGAAGCGGGGGTAATAGGCAATGAGCAGTTCTTC. The rearrangement joins TRBV29-1 to TRBJ2-1; a possible D gene is TRBD2 (6 bases). The CDR3 consists of 14 residues. V was trimmed by 1 base and J by 6 bases, leaving 13 bases between them. The germline gives CDR1 SQVTM, CDR2 ANQGSEA.

V usage is TRBV10-3 and J usage is TRBJ2-5; D is uncertain. The V and J ends lost 8 bases and 1 base respectively, with 8 bases between them. Germline-derived CDR1 and CDR2 are ENHRY and SYGVKD. The CDR3 spans 12 residues. The CDR3 nucleotides are TGTGCCATCGGGCACATCCAAGAGACCCAGTACTTC. Amino acids: CAIGHIQETQYF.

Comments on this clone: Other nucleotide sequences in the sample specify the same CDR3. The V call is TRBV29-1, the J call TRBJ2-1; D perhaps matches TRBD1 (6 bases). With 6 bases removed from V and 7 bases from J, the gap between germline ends came to 10 bases. This CDR3 region has 11 residues. Germline CDR1 is SQVTM and CDR2 is ANQGSEA. The CDR3 DNA reads TGCAGCGTGGTCAGGGGTAATGAGCAGTTCTTC. Encoded protein: CSVVRGNEQFF.

The J gene is TRBJ2-5, the V gene TRBV30, with 7 bases identical to TRBD1. The ends lost 8 bases at V and 4 bases at J; junction bases unmatched: 7. This CDR3 comprises 12 residues. Germline V gene sequence: CDR1 GTSNPN, CDR2 SVGIG (reference sequence). Here the CDR3 DNA reads TGTGCCGGAGACAGGGTTGGAGAGACCCAGTACTTC. Amino acids: CAGDRVGETQYF.

J is TRBJ1-3 and V is TRBV4-3; D call uncertain. Germline V gene lookup returns CDR1 LGHNA and CDR2 YSLEER. The ends were cut back, 2 bases at V and 3 bases at J, with 11 bases in the middle. This CDR3 has 15 amino acids. CDR3 sequence reads: CASSQFLGVGNTIYF. DNA of the CDR3: TGCGCCAGCAGCCAATTTCTGGGCGTTGGAAACACCATATATTTT.

CDR3 nucleotides: TGTGCCAGCAGTGAAGCCGGGACAGGGTTTGTGGGATATGGCTACACCTTC. It encodes CASSEAGTGFVGYGYTF. The chain has TRBV6-1 and TRBJ1-2; 9 nucleotides match TRBD1. Germline CDR1 reads MNHNS; CDR2 reads SASEGT. V was pared by 0 bases and J by 5 bases, with 10 bases of the junction left unmatched. The CDR3 loop spans 17 amino acids.

The chain links TRBV7-2 to TRBJ2-1, with a possible D match to TRBD2 (6 bases). Germline CDR1 reads SGHTA; CDR2 reads FQGNSA. The CDR3 is 14 residues long. V shed 5 bases and J shed 3 bases, with 11 bases lying between them. CDR3 residues: CASSARLDYNEQFF. CDR3 nucleotides: TGTGCCAGCAGCGCCCGACTAGACTACAATGAGCAGTTCTTC.

V and J are TRBV11-2 and TRBJ2-7, with a tentative D call TRBD1 (6 bases). CDR1 is SGHAT and CDR2 is FQNNGV in the germline V gene. The CDR3 is made up of 15 amino acids. Trimming took 5 bases from V and 0 from J, leaving 14 bases between them. The CDR3 coding sequence is TGTGCCAGCAGCCACTTCAAGGACAGCTCCTACGAGCAGTACTTC. Translation gives CASSHFKDSSYEQYF.

This rearrangement joins TRBV6-5 to TRBJ2-1, with 8 bases that match TRBD2. The V and J ends lost 6 bases and 2 bases, in that order; junction bases with no gene match: 6. Germline-derived CDR1 and CDR2 are MNHEY and SVGAGI. The CDR3 runs 15 residues. CDR3 sequence: CASSLERGPYNEQFF. The CDR3 coding sequence is TGTGCCAGCAGCCTTGAGCGGGGGCCCTACAATGAGCAGTTCTTC.

The gene calls are TRBV2 and TRBJ2-7, with 10 bases that match TRBD1. CDR1 is SNHLY and CDR2 is FYNNEI in the germline V gene. V lost 7 bases to trimming and J lost 4 bases; unmatched junction nucleotides: 10. This CDR3 is 15 amino acids long. The CDR3: CASIMIPDRGYEQYF. The CDR3 coding sequence is TGTGCCAGCATCATGATCCCGGACAGGGGGTACGAGCAGTACTTC.

In this sample, this clone turned up a few times. This chain's CDR3 is CASSYSTGNLGYTF. CDR3 nucleotide sequence: TGTGCCAGCAGTTACTCGACAGGGAATCTGGGCTACACCTTC. The J gene is TRBJ1-2, the V gene TRBV6-5; 7 bases fit TRBD1. The CDR3 spans 14 residues. V lost 0 bases and J lost 8; bases outside the gene matches: 6. Germline CDR1 and CDR2: MNHEY and SVGAGI.

The chain is built from TRBV7-2 and TRBJ2-1, with a possible D match to TRBD1 (6 bases). Trimming took off 6 bases at V and 6 bases at J, with 15 bases between the two ends. This CDR3 comprises 14 residues. Germline CDR1 reads SGHTA; CDR2 reads FQGNSA. The CDR3 region has the DNA TGTGCCAGCAGTCGTTACAGGGACGCCAATGAGCAGTTCTTC. Its translation is CASSRYRDANEQFF.

This clone showed up just once. The chain carries TRBV19 and TRBJ1-1; D may be TRBD1 (5 bases). V gave up 0 bases and J gave up 7 bases, with 9 bases separating them. CDR1 and CDR2 (germline): LNHDA, SQIVND (reference sequence). This CDR3 is built from 13 residues. CDR3 residues: CASSIDDRHEAFF. CDR3 nucleotide sequence: TGTGCCAGTAGTATAGATGACAGACATGAAGCTTTCTTT.

The gene calls are TRBV19 and TRBJ1-2; the D gene is possibly TRBD1 (5 bases). The CDR3 runs 14 residues. V was clipped by 5 bases and J by 4 bases, with 14 bases between them. Germline V gene sequence: CDR1 LNHDA, CDR2 SQIVND (reference sequence). The CDR3 sequence is CASSGQGWTYGYTF. The CDR3 bases are TGTGCCAGTAGTGGGCAGGGTTGGACCTATGGCTACACCTTC.

This chain uses TRBV25-1 with TRBJ1-4, with D maybe TRBD1 (5 bases). The CDR3 has 15 residues. Germline CDR1 MGHDK, CDR2 SYGVNS. V was shortened by 0 bases and J by 7 bases, with 12 bases between the two germline ends. The CDR3 region is CASSEYTRDSEKLFF. The CDR3 bases are TGTGCCAGCAGTGAATACACCAGGGATAGTGAAAAACTGTTTTTT.

The chain combines TRBV6-1 with TRBJ2-7; 8 bases agree with TRBD2. The CDR3 is 19 amino acids. Unmatched junction bases numbered 18, after V lost 1 base and J lost 4 bases. Looked up from germline, CDR1 is MNHNS and CDR2 is SASEGT. This CDR3 is CASSEVVGYERGTMYEQYF. The DNA for the CDR3 is TGTGCCAGCAGTGAAGTAGTGGGATATGAGCGGGGGACCATGTACGAGCAGTACTTC.

The rearrangement uses TRBV29-1 and TRBJ1-1; 7 nucleotides agree with TRBD1. The CDR3 covers 13 residues. V was clipped by 7 bases and J by 3 bases; unmatched bases: 8. Germline-derived CDR1 and CDR2 are SQVTM and ANQGSEA. The CDR3 nucleotides read TGCAGCGGACTTACGGGACAGCACACTGAAGCTTTCTTT. Its translation is CSGLTGQHTEAFF.

The chain has TRBV5-6 and TRBJ2-3; no reliable D call. This CDR3 spans 14 amino acids. Looked up from germline, CDR1 is SGHDT and CDR2 is YYEEEE. Trimming shortened V by 2 bases and J by 2 bases, and 9 bases separated the two germline ends. This chain's CDR3 is CASSFSGLTDTQYF. Here the CDR3 DNA reads TGTGCCAGCAGCTTCTCTGGGCTCACAGATACGCAGTATTTT.

The CDR3 reads CASSLNRAYGYTF. The CDR3 coding sequence is TGTGCCAGCAGCTTGAACAGGGCCTATGGCTACACCTTC. The rearrangement links TRBV11-2 to TRBJ1-2; D is perhaps TRBD1 (6 bases). The V gene lost 3 bases and the J gene lost 4 bases, with 9 bases spanning the gap. The CDR3 runs 13 residues. Germline CDR1 is SGHAT and CDR2 is FQNNGV.

This clone was seen once. The CDR3 DNA reads TGTGCCACTAGGGGGACGGAAGGTCGCACCGGGGAGCTGTTTTTT. Translating it yields CATRGTEGRTGELFF. The chain uses TRBV15 and TRBJ2-2; maybe TRBD1 (6 bases). CDR1 and CDR2 from the germline V gene are LNHNV and YYDKDF (reference sequence). The CDR3 totals 15 residues. Trimming shortened V by 9 bases and J by 4 bases, and 18 bases separated the two germline ends.

The J gene is TRBJ1-5, the V gene TRBV6-1, with D possibly matching TRBD1 (5 bases). The V end was cut by 4 bases, the J end by 5 bases, with 18 bases between. This CDR3 spans 16 amino acids. Per germline, CDR1 MNHNS and CDR2 SASEGT. The CDR3 sequence: CASSVSLGGGDQPQHF. The CDR3 DNA reads as TGTGCCAGCAGTGTTTCCCTCGGGGGAGGGGATCAGCCCCAGCATTTT.

The CDR3 here is CASSQDGLAGAPSYNEQFF. The CDR3 coding sequence is TGCGCCAGCAGCCAAGATGGACTAGCGGGGGCCCCCTCCTACAATGAGCAGTTCTTC. V usage is TRBV4-3 and J usage is TRBJ2-1; 13 nucleotides align to TRBD2. Germline V gives CDR1 LGHNA, CDR2 YSLEER. The V and J ends lost 0 bases and 0 bases, in that order; junction bases with no gene match: 5. The CDR3 loop spans 19 amino acids.

The rearrangement uses TRBV6-2 or TRBV6-3 and TRBJ1-5; 9 nucleotides match TRBD1. Germline lookup yields CDR1 MNHEY and CDR2 SVGEGT. This CDR3 contains 18 residues. Unmatched junction bases numbered 16, after V lost 4 bases and J lost 6 bases. In nucleotides, the CDR3 is TGTGCCAGCAGTTCTCAAAAGCTTGGACAGGGGCGCCGTCAGCCCCAGCATTTT. Its protein product is CASSSQKLGQGRRQPQHF.

The chain is built from TRBV7-9 and TRBJ2-7, with D perhaps matching TRBD1 (6 bases). Per germline, CDR1 SEHNR and CDR2 FQNEAQ (reference sequence). Trimming cost V 3 bases and J 2 bases, with 11 bases left between them. The CDR3 length is 14 residues. The CDR3 reads CASSFTRGAYEQYF. CDR3 nucleotide sequence: TGTGCCAGCAGCTTCACCAGGGGAGCCTACGAGCAGTACTTC. Full variable domain (remainder filled in from reference TRBV7-9 and TRBJ2-7): DTGVSQNPRHKITKRGQNVTFRCDPISEHNRLYWYRQTLGQGPEFLTYFQNEAQLEKSRLLSDRFSAERPKGSFSTLEIQRTEQGDSAMYLCASSFTRGAYEQYFGPGTRLTVT.

This clone was seen more than once but under ten times. V usage is TRBV9 and J usage is TRBJ1-2; TRBD1 is a possible D gene (6 bases). CDR1 is SGDLS, CDR2 YYNGEE, per germline. Between the trimmed V and J ends, which lost 3 bases and 7 bases, there was a span of 13 bases. The length of the CDR3 is 13 residues. The CDR3 bases are TGTGCCAGCAGCGCCAGGACAGCTGGTGGCTACACCTTC. The encoded protein is CASSARTAGGYTF.

This chain's CDR3 is CASSGPGPDNQPQHF. CDR3 nucleotide sequence: TGTGCCAGCAGCGGGCCTGGGCCGGATAATCAGCCCCAGCATTTT. This sequence joins TRBV13 and TRBJ1-5; D ambiguous. The CDR3 has 15 residues. Per germline, CDR1 PRHDT and CDR2 FYEKMQ (reference sequence). V was trimmed by 5 bases and J by 4 bases, leaving 15 bases between them.

The chain carries TRBV14 and TRBJ2-1, with 7 bases lining up with TRBD1. This CDR3 region has 16 residues. V gave up 4 bases and J gave up 4 bases; unmatched junction bases: 10. Germline loops: CDR1 SGHDN, CDR2 FVKESK. DNA for the CDR3: TGTGCCAGCAGCCCGCTGACAGGGACATCATACAATGAGCAGTTCTTC. This gives the protein CASSPLTGTSYNEQFF.